This T cell receptor beta chain is from a study of blood T cell repertoires in COVID-19. Study-wide context: Whether acute or convalescent, the COVID-19 samples came from the United States, Italy and Spain. Nucleic acid was either cDNA or gDNA, and it came from T cells, B-cell-depleted T cells, or PBMCs.

TCRdb's table, derived via immunoSEQ multiplex PCR, lists solely in-frame clones and lacks some. The sample lists some 200,000 clones, around 85% occurring once. CDR1 and CDR2 (germline): MNHEY, SMNVEV (reference sequence). This CDR3 is built from 13 residues. The V end was cut by 3 bases, the J end by 4 bases, with 9 bases between. What was sequenced was peripheral blood. The TCR sequence derives from a woman aged 70-85 years with acute or convalescent COVID-19. The chain combines TRBV27 with TRBJ1-1; D gene ambiguous. The CDR3 protein is CASSLPSSTEAFF. The DNA for the CDR3 is TGTGCCAGCAGTTTGCCGTCGAGCACTGAAGCTTTCTTT.